This T cell receptor beta chain was sequenced for a study of T-cell memory formation after mild COVID-19 (dated by TCRdb to the early 2020s). Describing the broader study: Most TCR sequence clusters were specific to one of the two donors. In a couple of donors, T-cell clones that expanded and contracted after mild COVID-19 were tracked by sequencing TCRalpha and TCRbeta repertoires over time. The cohort comprised two young, previously healthy adult volunteers, one female and one male.

Only a few counts were recorded for this clonotype. Its antigen is not yet known. Qualities for individual bases were not recorded, and no much larger clone is one base off. Ficoll-Paque density gradient centrifugation was used to isolate PBMCs. The paper as a whole reports these results and caveats: Clones that contracted from day 15 to 85 showed balanced CD4/CD8 phenotypes, whereas a second wave of clones that expanded from day 15 to 37 leaned towards CD4+. Contracting CD4+ clones appeared mostly in the CM and EM memory subsets, whereas CD8+ clones were enriched in EMRA. Some responding clones were detected in pre-infection memory, which suggested that pre-existing cross-reactive memory T cells had joined the SARS-CoV-2 response. The study covered only two mild cases, and larger cohorts including severe cases with pre-infection samples were considered necessary. SARS-CoV-2 specificity of the second-wave clones peaking on day 37 was not confirmed.

The instrument was an Illumina NovaSeq 6000. cDNA libraries for TCRalpha and TCRbeta were prepared by 5'RACE using constant-segment primers, with sample barcodes and unique molecular identifiers added. RNA was extracted from every sample with Trizol reagent. Amplification of the libraries took two PCR steps, and the second step added a second sample barcode plus Illumina TruSeq adapters. Libraries were sequenced on an Illumina NovaSeq with 2 x 150 bp paired-end reads. The paper's processing steps were these. With migec v1.2.7, reads were demultiplexed and then collapsed into UMI-guided consensus sequences. Using mixcr v2.1.11, UMI consensuses were aligned to TRA and TRB V and J templates and then assembled into clonotypes. A clonotype was counted as expanded or contracted only when both edgeR and NoisET called the clonotype significant, with the noise models trained on biological replicates. For edgeR calls, the thresholds were a false discovery rate-adjusted p below 0.01 and a log2 fold-change of 1. As an exploratory analysis of dynamics, max-normalized trajectories of the 1000 most abundant clonotypes were examined by PCA with hierarchical clustering. Separately sequenced CD4+ and CD8+ repertoires were used to assign a CD4 or CD8 phenotype to each responding clone. TCRdb's own reprocessing of the public reads used fastp at Q25 and MiXCR and kept productive beta chains. Entries that share a CDR3 protein sequence are merged under the most common genes and DNA. These V and J calls rely on TCRdb rather than the paper's analysis. The sample table lists about 150,000 distinct CDR3 sequences, 13% to 15% of them with a count of one. The top ten constitute 13% to 15% of the sample.

Sequences GTSNPN (CDR1) and SVGIG (CDR2) are obtained from the germline V gene (reference sequence). The CDR3 numbers 11 residues from cysteine through phenylalanine. The entry retains the CDR3 DNA only, 33 bases that are in frame from base 1. Germline trimming: 1 base from V, 13 bases from J; junction bases outside gene matches: 1. The rearranged segments are TRBV30 and TRBJ2-1; 10 of the junction bases match TRBD2. The sequence came from an adult woman who had mild COVID-19 (a few samples of this study predate the infection). The sample titles of this study are shuffled in the database, so cell type and time point are left out; the donor was told from shared clones. Sequenced input: PBMCs or a T cell subset sorted from them (not recorded which). The bases are TGTGCCTGGAGTGCTAGCGGGAGTCAGTTCTTC. Translated, it reads CAWSASGSQFF.